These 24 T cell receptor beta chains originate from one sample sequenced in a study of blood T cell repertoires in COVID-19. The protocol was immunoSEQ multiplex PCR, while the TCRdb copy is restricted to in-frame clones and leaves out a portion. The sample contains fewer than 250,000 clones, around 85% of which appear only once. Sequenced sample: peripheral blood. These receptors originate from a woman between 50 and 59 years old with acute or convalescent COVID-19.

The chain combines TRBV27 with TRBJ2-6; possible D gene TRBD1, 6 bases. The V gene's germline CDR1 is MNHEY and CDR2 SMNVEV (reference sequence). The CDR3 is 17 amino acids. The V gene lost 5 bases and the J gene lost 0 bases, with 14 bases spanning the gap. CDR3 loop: CASSGRTAISGANVLTF. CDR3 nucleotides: TGTGCCAGCAGTGGACGGACAGCAATCTCTGGGGCCAACGTCCTGACTTTC.

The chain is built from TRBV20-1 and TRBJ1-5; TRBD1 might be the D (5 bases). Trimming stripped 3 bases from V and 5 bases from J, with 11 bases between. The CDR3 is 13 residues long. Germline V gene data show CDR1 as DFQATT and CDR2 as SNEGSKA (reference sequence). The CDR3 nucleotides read TGCAGTGCTAGTCCTAGACAGTATCAGCCCCAGCATTTT. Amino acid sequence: CSASPRQYQPQHF.

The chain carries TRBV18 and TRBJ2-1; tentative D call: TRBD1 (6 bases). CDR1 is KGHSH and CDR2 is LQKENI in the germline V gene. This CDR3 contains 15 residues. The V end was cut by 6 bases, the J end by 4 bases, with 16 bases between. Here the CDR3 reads CASSEGQPYYNEQFF. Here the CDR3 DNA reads TGTGCCAGCTCGGAAGGACAGCCTTATTACAATGAGCAGTTCTTC.

The CDR3 loop reads CASSLGQPSSYNEQFF. The CDR3 DNA is TGCGCCAGCAGCTTGGGGCAGCCTAGCTCCTACAATGAGCAGTTCTTC. V gene TRBV5-1 combines with J gene TRBJ2-1; D gene uncertain. Looked up from germline, CDR1 is SGHRS and CDR2 is YFSETQ. This CDR3 spans 16 amino acids. Trimming stripped 0 bases from V and 0 bases from J, with 10 bases between.

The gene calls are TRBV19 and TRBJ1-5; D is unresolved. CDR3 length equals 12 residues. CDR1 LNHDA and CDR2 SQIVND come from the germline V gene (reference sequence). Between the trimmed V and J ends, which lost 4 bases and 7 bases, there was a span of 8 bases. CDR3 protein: CASSTQFQPQHF. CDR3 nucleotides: TGTGCCAGTAGTACCCAATTCCAGCCCCAGCATTTT. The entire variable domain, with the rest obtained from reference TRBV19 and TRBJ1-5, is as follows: DGGITQSPKYLFRKEGQNVTLSCEQNLNHDAMYWYRQDPGQGLRLIYYSQIVNDFQKGDIAEGYSVSREKKESFPLTVTSAQKNPTAFYLCASSTQFQPQHFGDGTRLSIL.

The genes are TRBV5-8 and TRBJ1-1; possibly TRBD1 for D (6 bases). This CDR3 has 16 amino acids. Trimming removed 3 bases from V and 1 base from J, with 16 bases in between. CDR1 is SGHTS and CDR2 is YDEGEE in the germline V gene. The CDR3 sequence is CASSSVHREGNTEAFF. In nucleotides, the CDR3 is TGTGCCAGCAGCTCGGTTCACAGGGAGGGGAACACTGAAGCTTTCTTT.

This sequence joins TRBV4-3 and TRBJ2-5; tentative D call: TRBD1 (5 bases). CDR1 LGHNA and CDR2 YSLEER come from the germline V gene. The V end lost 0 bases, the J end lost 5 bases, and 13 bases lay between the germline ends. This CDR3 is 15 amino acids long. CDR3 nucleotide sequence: TGCGCCAGCAGCCAAGATTTAGGGGTGGCGGAGACCCAGTACTTC. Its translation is CASSQDLGVAETQYF.

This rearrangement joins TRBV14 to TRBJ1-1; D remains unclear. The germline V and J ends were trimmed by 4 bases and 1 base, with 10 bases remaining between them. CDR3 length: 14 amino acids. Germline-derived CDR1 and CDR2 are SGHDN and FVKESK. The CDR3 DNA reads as TGTGCCAGCAGCCTCACTCCAGGGAACACTGAAGCTTTCTTT. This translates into CASSLTPGNTEAFF.

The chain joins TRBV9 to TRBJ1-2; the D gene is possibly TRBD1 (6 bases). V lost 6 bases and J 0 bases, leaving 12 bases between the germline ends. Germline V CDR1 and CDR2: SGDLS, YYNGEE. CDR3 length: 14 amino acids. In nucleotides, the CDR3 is TGTGCCAGCACCATGACAGGCGCTAACTATGGCTACACCTTC. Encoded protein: CASTMTGANYGYTF.

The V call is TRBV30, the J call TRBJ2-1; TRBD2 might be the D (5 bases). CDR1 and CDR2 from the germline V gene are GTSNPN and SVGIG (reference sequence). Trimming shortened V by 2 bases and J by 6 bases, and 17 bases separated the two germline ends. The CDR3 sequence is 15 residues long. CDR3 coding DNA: TGTGCCTGGAGTACTGGAATGAGGGTCCCCAATGAGCAGTTCTTC. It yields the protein CAWSTGMRVPNEQFF.

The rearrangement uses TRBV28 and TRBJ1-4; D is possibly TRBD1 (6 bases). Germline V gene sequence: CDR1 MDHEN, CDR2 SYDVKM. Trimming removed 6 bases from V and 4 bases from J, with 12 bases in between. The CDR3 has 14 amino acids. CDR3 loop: CASRSTGLNEKLFF. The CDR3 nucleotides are TGTGCCAGCAGGTCGACAGGCCTTAATGAAAAACTGTTTTTT.

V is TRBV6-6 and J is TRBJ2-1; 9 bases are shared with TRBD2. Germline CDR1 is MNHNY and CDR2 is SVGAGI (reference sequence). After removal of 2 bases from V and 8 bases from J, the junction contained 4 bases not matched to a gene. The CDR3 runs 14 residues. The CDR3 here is CASSYGSGSYEQFF. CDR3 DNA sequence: TGTGCCAGCAGTTACGGTAGCGGGAGCTATGAGCAGTTCTTC.

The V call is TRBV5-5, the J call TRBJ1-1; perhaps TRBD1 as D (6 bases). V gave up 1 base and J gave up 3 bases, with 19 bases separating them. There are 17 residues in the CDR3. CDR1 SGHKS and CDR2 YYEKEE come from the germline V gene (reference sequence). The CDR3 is CASSLQTGGHIYTEAFF. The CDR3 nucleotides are TGTGCCAGCAGCTTGCAGACGGGGGGACACATATACACTGAAGCTTTCTTT.

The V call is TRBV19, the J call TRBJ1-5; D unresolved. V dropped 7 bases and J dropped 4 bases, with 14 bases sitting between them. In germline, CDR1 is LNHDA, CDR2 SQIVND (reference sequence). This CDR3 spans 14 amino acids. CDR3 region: CASTRGATNQPQHF. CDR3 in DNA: TGTGCCAGTACCCGGGGTGCCACTAATCAGCCCCAGCATTTT.

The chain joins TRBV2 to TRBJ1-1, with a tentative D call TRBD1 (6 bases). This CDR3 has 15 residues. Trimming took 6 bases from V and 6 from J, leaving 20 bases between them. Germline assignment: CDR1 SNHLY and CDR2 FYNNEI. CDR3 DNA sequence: TGTGCCAGCAGACGGACAGTCCTCGGCGGCCCTGAAGCTTTCTTT. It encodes CASRRTVLGGPEAFF.

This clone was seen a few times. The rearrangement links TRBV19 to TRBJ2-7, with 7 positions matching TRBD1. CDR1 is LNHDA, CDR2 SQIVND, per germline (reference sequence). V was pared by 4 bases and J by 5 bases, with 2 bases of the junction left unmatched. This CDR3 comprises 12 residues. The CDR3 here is CASSRDSDEQYF. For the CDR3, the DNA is TGTGCCAGTAGTAGGGACAGCGACGAGCAGTACTTC.

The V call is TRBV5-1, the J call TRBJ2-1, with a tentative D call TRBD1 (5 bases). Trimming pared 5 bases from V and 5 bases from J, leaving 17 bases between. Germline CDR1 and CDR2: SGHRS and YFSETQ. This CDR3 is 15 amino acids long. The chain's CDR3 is CASRSGGAYHNEQFF. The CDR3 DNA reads TGCGCCAGCAGATCCGGTGGGGCGTATCACAATGAGCAGTTCTTC.

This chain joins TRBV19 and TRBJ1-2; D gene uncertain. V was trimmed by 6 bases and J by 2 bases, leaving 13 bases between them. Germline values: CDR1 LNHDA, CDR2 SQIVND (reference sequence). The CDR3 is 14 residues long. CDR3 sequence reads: CASRKEGSNYGYTF. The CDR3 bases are TGTGCCAGTAGGAAAGAGGGTTCGAACTATGGCTACACCTTC.

The CDR3: CASSSDSGGTYNEQFF. Here the CDR3 DNA reads TGCGCCAGCAGCTCGGATAGCGGGGGCACCTACAATGAGCAGTTCTTC. This chain links TRBV5-1 with TRBJ2-1, with 9 bases that match TRBD2. Trimming at V came to 3 bases and at J to 2 bases, leaving 6 bases not matched to a gene. Germline assignment: CDR1 SGHRS and CDR2 YFSETQ. This CDR3 has 16 amino acids.

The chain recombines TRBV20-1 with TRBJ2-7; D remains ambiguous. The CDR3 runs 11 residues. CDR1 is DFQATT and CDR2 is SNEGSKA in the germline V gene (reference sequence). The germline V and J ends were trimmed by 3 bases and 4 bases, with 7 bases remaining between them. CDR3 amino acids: CSASREYEQYF. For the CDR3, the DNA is TGCAGTGCTAGCCGCGAATACGAGCAGTACTTC.

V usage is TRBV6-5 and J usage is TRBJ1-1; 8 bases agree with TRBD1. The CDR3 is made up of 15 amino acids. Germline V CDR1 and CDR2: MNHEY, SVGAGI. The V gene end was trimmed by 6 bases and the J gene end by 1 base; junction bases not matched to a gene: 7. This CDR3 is CASRDRDRGNTEAFF. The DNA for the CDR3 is TGTGCCAGCAGAGACCGCGACAGGGGGAACACTGAAGCTTTCTTT.

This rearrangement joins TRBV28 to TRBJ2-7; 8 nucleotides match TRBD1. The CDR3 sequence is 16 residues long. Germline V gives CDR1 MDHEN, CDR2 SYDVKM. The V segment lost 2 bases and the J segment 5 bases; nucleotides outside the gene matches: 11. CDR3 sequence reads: CASSLISGQGANEQYF. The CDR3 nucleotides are TGTGCCAGCAGTTTAATCTCAGGACAGGGTGCCAACGAGCAGTACTTC.

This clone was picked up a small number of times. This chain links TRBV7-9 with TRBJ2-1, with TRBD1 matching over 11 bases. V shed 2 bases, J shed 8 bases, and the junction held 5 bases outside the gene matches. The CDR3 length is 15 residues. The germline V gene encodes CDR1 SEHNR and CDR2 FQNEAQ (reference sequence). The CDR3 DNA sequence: TGTGCCAGCAGCTTAAGGACAGGGGGCATGGATGAGCAGTTCTTC. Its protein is CASSLRTGGMDEQFF.

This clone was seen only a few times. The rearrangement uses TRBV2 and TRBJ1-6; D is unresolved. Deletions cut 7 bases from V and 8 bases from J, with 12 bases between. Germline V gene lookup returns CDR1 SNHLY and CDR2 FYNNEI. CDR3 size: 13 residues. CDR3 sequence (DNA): TGTGCCAGCACCCTTGAGGCGGATTCACCCCTCCACTTT. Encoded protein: CASTLEADSPLHF.